The clone carrying this T cell receptor beta chain turned up a few times. As yet, its antigen is unknown. This record comes from a study of response to subunit inactivated influenza vaccine. The CDR3 is 15 amino acids. V gave up 0 bases and J gave up 8 bases, with 14 bases separating them. The germline V gene has CDR1 SGHAT and CDR2 FQNNGV. Whole-study results and caveats: Every seasonal influenza vaccination brings in few new T cells, the authors suggested.

Via MiXCR, TCRdb re-called the RT-PCR reads, giving one row per CDR3 protein. The sample lists 150,000 to 200,000 distinct CDR3 sequences, roughly 11% occurring once. Sequencing was performed on non-naive T cells sorted from PBMCs, taken about 40 days after vaccination. This TCR came from a man aged 45-65 years who received an inactivated influenza vaccine. The rearrangement joins TRBV11-2 to TRBJ2-4; D may be TRBD1 (7 bases). CDR3 sequence reads: CASSLEGSRGDIQYF. DNA for the CDR3: TGTGCCAGCAGCTTAGAAGGGTCCAGGGGGGACATTCAGTACTTC.